The 16 T cell receptor beta chains below come from one sample, sequenced in a study of OX40 agonist ivuxolimab in advanced cancers. Libraries were prepared by immunoSEQ multiplex PCR; TCRdb keeps only in-frame clonotypes and omits some of them. The sample lists 45,000 to 60,000 clones, 85% to 95% seen once, with approximately 24% in the top ten. The sample in question was CD4+ or CD8+ T cells sorted from blood, obtained in a trial of the OX40 agonist ivuxolimab. These receptors were obtained from an adult with an advanced solid tumor such as melanoma, head and neck, liver or kidney cancer.

V and J are TRBV7-9 and TRBJ2-7; the D gene is possibly TRBD1 (5 bases). Deletions cut 2 bases from V and 4 bases from J, with 15 bases between. This CDR3 has 15 amino acids. Germline V gives CDR1 SEHNR, CDR2 FQNEAQ (reference sequence). In nucleotides, the CDR3 is TGTGCCAGCAGCTTATGGACCCAGAAGGGGTACGAGCAGTACTTC. It is translated as CASSLWTQKGYEQYF.

The chain combines TRBV28 with TRBJ2-5; 7 nucleotides agree with TRBD1. The CDR3 loop spans 13 amino acids. The V segment lost 4 bases and the J segment 1 base; nucleotides outside the gene matches: 0. CDR1 and CDR2 (germline): MDHEN, SYDVKM. CDR3 in DNA: TGTGCCAGCAGTTGGGACAGCCAAGAGACCCAGTACTTC. Amino acid sequence: CASSWDSQETQYF.

The chain couples TRBV4-2 to TRBJ2-7, with D unresolved. The CDR3 has 16 amino acids. Between the trimmed V and J ends, which lost 0 bases and 3 bases, there was a span of 15 bases. Germline assignment: CDR1 LGHNA and CDR2 YNFKEQ. The chain's CDR3 is CASSQEQGPPHYEQYF. CDR3 bases: TGTGCCAGCAGCCAAGAACAAGGCCCGCCGCACTACGAGCAGTACTTC.

CDR3 residues: CASSLTGPVDTEAFF. The CDR3 DNA is TGTGCCAGCAGTTTGACAGGGCCGGTTGACACTGAAGCTTTCTTT. V and J are TRBV6-5 and TRBJ1-1, with 7 positions matching TRBD1. Germline lookup yields CDR1 MNHEY and CDR2 SVGAGI. The V gene end was trimmed by 4 bases and the J gene end by 3 bases; junction bases not matched to a gene: 8. The CDR3 sequence is 15 residues long.

V and J are TRBV19 and TRBJ2-4; no definite D call. This CDR3 has 14 amino acids. The V end lost 5 bases, the J end lost 8 bases, and 16 bases lay between the germline ends. The germline V gene has CDR1 LNHDA and CDR2 SQIVND (reference sequence). The CDR3 sequence: CASSLRPSRDIQYF. The CDR3 DNA is TGTGCCAGTAGTCTTCGACCTTCCCGGGACATTCAGTACTTC.

V is TRBV7-8 and J is TRBJ2-1; D is unclear. Trimming cost V 6 bases and J 0 bases, with 6 bases left between them. Germline lookup yields CDR1 SGHVS and CDR2 FQNEAQ. The CDR3 length is 13 residues. CDR3 coding DNA: TGTGCCAGCAGTGAAAGCTCCTACAATGAGCAGTTCTTC. Residues: CASSESSYNEQFF.

This chain connects TRBV6-5 to TRBJ1-5; D unclear. Germline CDR1 and CDR2: MNHEY and SVGAGI. The CDR3 totals 13 residues. With 4 bases removed from V and 3 bases from J, the gap between germline ends came to 7 bases. CDR3 DNA sequence: TGTGCCAGCAGTTTCGGGAACAATCAGCCCCAGCATTTT. This codes for CASSFGNNQPQHF.

This chain links TRBV5-4 with TRBJ2-1; D is possibly TRBD1 (5 bases). Looked up from germline, CDR1 is SGHNT and CDR2 is YYREEE (reference sequence). The CDR3 runs to 15 residues. V lost 2 bases and J 1 base, leaving 10 bases between the germline ends. CDR3 nucleotides: TGTGCCAGCAGCTTCAGGGCCCTTTCCTACAATGAGCAGTTCTTC. Translating gives CASSFRALSYNEQFF.

V gene TRBV11-1 combines with J gene TRBJ2-3; D ambiguous. V gave up 5 bases and J gave up 4 bases, with 19 bases separating them. Germline V gene lookup returns CDR1 SGHAT and CDR2 FQDESV (reference sequence). The CDR3 contains 16 residues. This CDR3 is CASSRNSTGSPDTQYF. CDR3 bases: TGTGCCAGCAGCCGAAACTCCACCGGATCCCCAGATACGCAGTATTTT.

The V call is TRBV28, the J call TRBJ2-7, with 14 nucleotides matching TRBD2. With 5 bases clipped from V and 3 bases from J, the junction kept 9 bases outside the gene matches. Germline CDR1 MDHEN, CDR2 SYDVKM. The CDR3 spans 17 residues. CDR3 DNA sequence: TGTGCCAGCAGTGGCGGACTAGCGGGAGGACCGAGCTACGAGCAGTACTTC. Its translation is CASSGGLAGGPSYEQYF.

The chain employs TRBV4-1 and TRBJ1-4, with 8 nucleotides matching TRBD1. With V trimmed by 3 bases and J by 3 bases, 3 bases remained unmatched. This CDR3 has 15 residues. CDR1 is MGHRA, CDR2 YSYEKL, per germline. The CDR3 sequence is CASSHRQGPNEKLFF. The DNA for the CDR3 is TGCGCCAGCAGCCACCGACAGGGGCCTAATGAAAAACTGTTTTTT.

The chain uses TRBV9 and TRBJ2-1, with TRBD2 identical over 11 bases. Trimming took 2 bases from V and 6 from J; bases not matched to a gene: 4. The CDR3 sequence is 15 residues long. Germline lookup yields CDR1 SGDLS and CDR2 YYNGEE. The CDR3 reads CASSVGTSGFNEQFF. CDR3 bases: TGTGCCAGCAGCGTTGGGACTAGCGGATTCAATGAGCAGTTCTTC.

In nucleotides, the CDR3 is TGCGCCAGCAGCCAAGATCGGACCAGCGGGAGCCAAGCTCGGTACTTC. It translates to CASSQDRTSGSQARYF. The gene calls are TRBV4-3 and TRBJ2-7; 8 positions match TRBD2. The germline CDR1 and CDR2 sequences are LGHNA and YSLEER. J was trimmed by 12 bases and V by 0 bases; bases with no gene match: 16. The CDR3 has 16 residues.

The chain carries TRBV9 and TRBJ2-2; D not resolved. The CDR3 sequence is 13 residues long. The germline V gene encodes CDR1 SGDLS and CDR2 YYNGEE. Trimming left V 2 bases short and J 3 bases short, with 5 bases between. DNA for the CDR3: TGTGCCAGCAGCGTCCATGACACCGGGGAGCTGTTTTTT. Protein product: CASSVHDTGELFF. Supplemented by reference TRBV9 and TRBJ2-2, the full variable domain reads DSGVTQTPKHLITATGQRVTLRCSPRSGDLSVYWYQQSLDQGLQFLIQYYNGEERAKGNILERFSAQQFPDLHSELNLSSLELGDSALYFCASSVHDTGELFFGEGSRLTVL.

There are a few counts of this clone. V usage is TRBV9 and J usage is TRBJ2-7; 9 nucleotides agree with TRBD1. The V gene end was trimmed by 4 bases and the J gene end by 5 bases; junction bases not matched to a gene: 19. CDR3 length equals 18 residues. Germline V gene data show CDR1 as SGDLS and CDR2 as YYNGEE. In DNA, the CDR3 is TGTGCCAGCAGCCCGACAACAAGTATGGGACAGGGTTATAACGAGCAGTACTTC. Translated, it gives CASSPTTSMGQGYNEQYF.

The chain recombines TRBV7-2 with TRBJ2-7; D possibly corresponds to TRBD1 (5 bases). Trimming shortened V by 2 bases and J by 2 bases, and 7 bases separated the two germline ends. The CDR3 consists of 13 residues. CDR1 is SGHTA, CDR2 FQGNSA, per germline. The CDR3 coding sequence is TGTGCCAGCAGCTTAATAGGGGCCTACGAGCAGTACTTC. It codes for CASSLIGAYEQYF.